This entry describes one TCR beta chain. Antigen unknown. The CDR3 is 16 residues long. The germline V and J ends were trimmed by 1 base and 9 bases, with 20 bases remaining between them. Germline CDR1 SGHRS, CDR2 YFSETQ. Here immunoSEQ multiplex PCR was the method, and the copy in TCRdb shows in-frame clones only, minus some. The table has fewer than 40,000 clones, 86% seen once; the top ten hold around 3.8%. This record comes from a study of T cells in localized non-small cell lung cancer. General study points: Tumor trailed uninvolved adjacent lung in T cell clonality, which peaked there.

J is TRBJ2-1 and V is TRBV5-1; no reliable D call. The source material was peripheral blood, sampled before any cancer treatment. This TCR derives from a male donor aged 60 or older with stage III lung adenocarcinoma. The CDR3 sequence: CASSLPLPTNPTEQFF. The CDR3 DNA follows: TGCGCCAGCAGCTTGCCCCTCCCTACCAACCCCACTGAGCAGTTCTTC.